Listed below are T cell receptor beta chains from one sample, sequenced in a study of early T cells in non-severe SARS-CoV-2 infection. TCRdb processed the 5' RACE reads anew with MiXCR; each CDR3 protein has one entry. The top ten hold 3% to 4.5% of the sample, which has 65,000 to 85,000 distinct CDR3 sequences, approximately 10% seen once. Sequencing input: whole blood. The source is an adult who was a healthcare worker with PCR-confirmed SARS-CoV-2 infection or an uninfected control (not recorded which). Both conserved end residues are part of each CDR3. The D gene is left open where the match is weak. Part of the rows lack a size; the others show once, few, many or a class for expanded clones.

>many|TRBJ1-6|.|TRBV27
TGTGCCAGCAGTTCAGGGTTGTCACCCCTCCACTTT
CASSSGLSPLHF
>many|TRBJ2-7|TRBD1|TRBV6-5
TGTGCCAGCAGCCGGGACAGGGAGGCGCAGTACTTC
CASSRDREAQYF
>.|TRBJ2-4|.|TRBV6-1
TGTGCCAGCAGCTCGGCCGGGACACCCAAAAACATTCAGTACTTC
CASSSAGTPKNIQYF
>many|TRBJ2-3|TRBD2|TRBV29-1
TGCAGCGCATCCGGGACTAGCGAAACAGATACGCAGTATTTT
CSASGTSETDTQYF
>many|TRBJ1-4|TRBD1|TRBV19
TGTGCCAGTAGTACCCTGGACAGGTGGGGCGAAAAACTGTTTTTT
CASSTLDRWGEKLFF
>many|TRBJ2-7|TRBD1|TRBV29-1
TGCAGCGCCCGACAGGGGGTCTACGAGCAGTACTTC
CSARQGVYEQYF
>many|TRBJ2-1|TRBD2|TRBV20-1
TGCAGTGCTCGGGGGGGCCTTGTTCTTGAGCAGTTCTTC
CSARGGLVLEQFF
>.|TRBJ2-3|.|TRBV5-5
TGTGCCAGCAGCTTGGTTAGGAGTGATACGCAGTATTTT
CASSLVRSDTQYF
>.|TRBJ2-7|.|TRBV5-1
TGCGCCAGCAGCGATATAGTAGGGGACTACGAGCAGTACTTC
CASSDIVGDYEQYF
>.|TRBJ2-2|TRBD2|TRBV6-5
TGTGCCAGCAGTTACCCGGGACTAGCGGAGACCGGGGAGCTGTTTTTT
CASSYPGLAETGELFF
>many|TRBJ2-1|TRBD1|TRBV3-1
TGTGCCAGCAGCTTTCGACCGGGACAGGGTATTATTCTAGACTGGGGGAACAATGAGCAGTTCTTC
CASSFRPGQGIILDWGNNEQFF
>.|TRBJ2-1|TRBD1|TRBV3-1
TGTGCCAGCAGCCAGGACAGGGTACCCTACAATGAGCAGTTCTTC
CASSQDRVPYNEQFF
>.|TRBJ1-4|TRBD1|TRBV29-1
TGCAGCGTTGCAGGGGGCGGCGAAAAACTGTTTTTT
CSVAGGGEKLFF
>many|TRBJ2-1|TRBD1|TRBV7-9
TGTGCCAGCAGCCCCTCCGACAGGGTGATGTTTTACAATGAGCAGTTCTTC
CASSPSDRVMFYNEQFF
>.|TRBJ1-1|.|TRBV12-3/TRBV12-4
TGTGCCAGCAGTAGAGAGGGGGGCCGGAACACTGAAGCTTTCTTT
CASSREGGRNTEAFF
>few|TRBJ2-7|TRBD2|TRBV4-1
TGCGCCAGCAGCCAAGCGGGACTAGCGGGCTTTACCTACGAGCAGTACTTC
CASSQAGLAGFTYEQYF
>many|TRBJ2-3|TRBD2|TRBV7-9
TGTGCCAGCAGTCAGACTAGCGGGGGTCATGATACGCAGTATTTT
CASSQTSGGHDTQYF
>many|TRBJ1-6|.|TRBV5-4
TGTGCCAGCAGCTTGAGTCAGAACTATAATTCACCCCTCCACTTT
CASSLSQNYNSPLHF
>many|TRBJ2-3|TRBD2|TRBV7-8
TGTGCCAGCAGCTTACTTGCCCGGCAACTAGCGGGGGGGCCGGTAGATACGCAGTATTTT
CASSLLARQLAGGPVDTQYF
>few|TRBJ2-7|.|TRBV19
TGTGCCAGTAGTATGGGGAGCGGGCCGACCTACGAGCAGTACTTC
CASSMGSGPTYEQYF
>.|TRBJ2-5|.|TRBV12-3/TRBV12-4
TGTGCCAGCAGTTTCGGAATAGCGGCCAGGGGGACCCAGTACTTC
CASSFGIAARGTQYF
>many|TRBJ2-7|TRBD1|TRBV20-1
TGCAGTGTCCCGAAGGGACAGTTCCTCTCCGAGCAGTACTTC
CSVPKGQFLSEQYF
>.|TRBJ1-6|.|TRBV19
TGTGCCAGTAGTATACACCTGGATAATTCACCCCTCCACTTT
CASSIHLDNSPLHF
>.|TRBJ2-1|.|TRBV7-8
TGTGCCAGCAGCTTAGTGTGGACTCGCGAAAACAATGAGCAGTTCTTC
CASSLVWTRENNEQFF
>many|TRBJ2-2|TRBD1|TRBV12-3/TRBV12-4
TGTGCCAGCAACAGACAGGGGGCGGGCACCGGGGAGCTGTTTTTT
CASNRQGAGTGELFF
>.|TRBJ1-2|.|TRBV29-1
TGCAGCGTTGGGGACTTAGGCTATGGCTACACCTTC
CSVGDLGYGYTF
>.|TRBJ2-1|.|TRBV11-2
TGTGCCAGCAGCTCACAGGGAAGAGAGCAGTTCTTC
CASSSQGREQFF
>few|TRBJ1-5|.|TRBV6-6
TGTGCCAGCTCTCCGAACAGCTTGATCCAGCCCCAGCATTTT
CASSPNSLIQPQHF
>many|TRBJ2-1|TRBD2|TRBV30
TGTGCCTGGAGTAAGGCCCTAGCGGGAGTCGGCAATGAGCAGTTCTTC
CAWSKALAGVGNEQFF
>many|TRBJ2-3|TRBD2|TRBV7-6
TGTGCCAGCAGCGAACTCCGGACTAGCGGGGACGCAGATACGCAGTATTTT
CASSELRTSGDADTQYF
>many|TRBJ2-5|.|TRBV6-2/TRBV6-3
TGTGCCAGCAGCCTCTTCGGGTCCCCATCGACCCAGTACTTC
CASSLFGSPSTQYF
>.|TRBJ2-7|.|TRBV7-8
TGTGCCAGCAGCTTAGGGCGGGACACCTACGAGCAGTACTTC
CASSLGRDTYEQYF
>many|TRBJ2-2|TRBD2|TRBV13
TGTGCCAGCAGCTCCAAGCGGGAGGGCCAAACCGGGGAGCTGTTTTTT
CASSSKREGQTGELFF
>few|TRBJ1-4|.|TRBV7-9
TGTGCCAGCAGCTCCCCGGGGGGAGGTAATGAAAAACTGTTTTTT
CASSSPGGGNEKLFF
>few|TRBJ2-7|TRBD1|TRBV5-1
TGCGCCAGCAGCTGGAAGGGACAGAATCCTCCCTACGAGCAGTACTTC
CASSWKGQNPPYEQYF
>few|TRBJ1-2|.|TRBV6-6
TGTGCCAGCAGCATAAGGGACTCATGCACCTTC
CASSIRDSCTF
>.|TRBJ1-1|TRBD1|TRBV15
TGTGCCACCAGCAGAGATAGGGGACAGCCGGTAACTGAAGCTTTCTTT
CATSRDRGQPVTEAFF
>many|TRBJ2-7|.|TRBV7-2
TGTGCCAGCAGCGGCCGAAATTACGAGCAGTACTTC
CASSGRNYEQYF
>few|TRBJ2-3|.|TRBV11-2
TGTGCCAGCAGCTTAGGATTGAGAGATACGCAGTATTTT
CASSLGLRDTQYF
>many|TRBJ2-1|TRBD2|TRBV9
TGTGCCAGCAGCACCAGCGGGAGGAACAATGAGCAGTTCTTC
CASSTSGRNNEQFF
>many|TRBJ2-7|TRBD2|TRBV11-2
TGTGCCAGCAGCTCCCTGACTAGCGGGAGGGCCCTTTACGAGCAGTACTTC
CASSSLTSGRALYEQYF